These 2 T cell receptor beta chains originate from one sample sequenced in a study of graft-versus-host responses after intestinal transplantation. The method was immunoSEQ multiplex PCR; TCRdb's version includes in-frame clones alone and lacks a portion of them. The sample shows 9,900 or so clones, around 87% of them seen only once. The specimen was PBMCs, collected 230 to 250 days after intestinal transplant. These TCRs come from a human patient who received an intestinal transplant, so some T cells may come from the graft donor.

The J gene is TRBJ2-7, the V gene TRBV6-5; D is uncertain. Trimming shortened V by 10 bases and J by 4 bases, and 14 bases separated the two germline ends. The CDR3 is 12 residues long. Looked up from germline, CDR1 is MNHEY and CDR2 is SVGAGI. CDR3 sequence reads: CATRMGGYEQYF. DNA for the CDR3: TGTGCCACCAGAATGGGTGGTTACGAGCAGTACTTC.

The rearrangement joins TRBV5-1 to TRBJ2-7; D remains unclear. The germline gives CDR1 SGHRS, CDR2 YFSETQ. The CDR3 contains 12 residues. Trimming removed 0 bases at V and 4 bases at J, with 5 bases between. This CDR3 is CASSLGAYEQYF. The CDR3 DNA is TGCGCCAGCAGCTTGGGGGCTTACGAGCAGTACTTC.